Shown below are 15 T cell receptor beta chains from a single sample sequenced in a study of blood T cell repertoires in COVID-19. Here immunoSEQ multiplex PCR was the method, and the copy in TCRdb shows in-frame clones only, minus some. The table shows some 100,000 clones, with 80% to 90% occurring only once. The sample comprised peripheral blood. The receptor set was obtained from a woman of 80 years or more with active COVID-19.

This clone appeared once. V and J are TRBV7-2 and TRBJ2-7; 7 bases map to TRBD2. The CDR3 has 13 residues. The V and J ends lost 3 bases and 2 bases, in that order; junction bases with no gene match: 1. CDR1 is SGHTA, CDR2 FQGNSA, per germline. The chain's CDR3 is CASSFRGAYEQYF. CDR3 DNA: TGTGCCAGCAGCTTCCGGGGGGCCTACGAGCAGTACTTC.

CDR3 in amino acids: CASSAYALDGSSGYREQFF. The CDR3, as DNA: TGTGCCAGCAGTGCCTACGCCCTGGATGGTAGTTCGGGGTATCGTGAGCAGTTCTTC. V usage is TRBV28 and J usage is TRBJ2-1, with a tentative D call TRBD2 (5 bases). The CDR3 contains 19 residues. Germline loops: CDR1 MDHEN, CDR2 SYDVKM. V lost 5 bases to trimming and J lost 9 bases, with 32 bases between them.

This rearrangement joins TRBV28 to TRBJ2-7; D remains ambiguous. Germline loops: CDR1 MDHEN, CDR2 SYDVKM. The ends were cut back, 3 bases at V and 4 bases at J, with 10 bases in the middle. The CDR3 sequence is 13 residues long. Written as DNA, the CDR3 is TGTGCCAGCAGTTTGCCGCTACTTTACGAGCAGTACTTC. It yields the protein CASSLPLLYEQYF.

J is TRBJ1-6 and V is TRBV27; D gene unclear. There are 15 residues in the CDR3. Germline CDR1 is MNHEY and CDR2 is SMNVEV (reference sequence). The germline V and J ends were trimmed by 0 bases and 10 bases, with 13 bases remaining between them. The CDR3 spells CASSLSGRIPSPLHF. Here the CDR3 DNA reads TGTGCCAGCAGTTTATCGGGGAGAATCCCATCACCCCTCCACTTT.

The chain joins TRBV11-2 to TRBJ1-2; TRBD1 might be the D (6 bases). Germline lookup yields CDR1 SGHAT and CDR2 FQNNGV. The CDR3 consists of 14 residues. V was cut by 4 bases and J by 9 bases, with 18 bases left in between. The CDR3 protein is CASSSPTGFKSYTF. The CDR3 nucleotides read TGTGCCAGCAGCTCACCGACAGGTTTTAAGAGCTACACCTTC.

The genes are TRBV27 and TRBJ2-1; TRBD2 agrees at 7 bases. The CDR3 contains 15 residues. From germline, CDR1 is MNHEY and CDR2 SMNVEV (reference sequence). J was trimmed by 9 bases and V by 1 base; bases with no gene match: 9. In DNA form, the CDR3 reads TGTGCCAGCAGTTTATGGGCGGGAGAAGAGAGTGAGCAGTTCTTC. Its protein product is CASSLWAGEESEQFF.

This clone came up a few times. The chain joins TRBV4-1 to TRBJ1-1, with 8 bases fitting TRBD1. This CDR3 spans 16 amino acids. The germline gives CDR1 MGHRA, CDR2 YSYEKL. V trimming: 3 bases; J trimming: 0 bases; junction bases outside the gene matches: 6. DNA of the CDR3: TGCGCCAGCAGCCAGGGACAGGCAAACATGAACACTGAAGCTTTCTTT. Translation: CASSQGQANMNTEAFF.

Only one count was recorded for this clone. V gene TRBV19 combines with J gene TRBJ1-6; TRBD1 aligns across 9 bases. The J segment lost 4 bases and the V segment lost 6 bases, leaving 4 bases of the junction unmatched. This CDR3 is 15 amino acids long. Per germline, CDR1 LNHDA and CDR2 SQIVND (reference sequence). The CDR3 region has the DNA TGTGCCAGTAGGTCCGGGACAGGGTATAATTCACCCCTCCACTTT. Translated: CASRSGTGYNSPLHF. Together with reference TRBV19 and TRBJ1-6, the CDR3 gives the full variable domain: DGGITQSPKYLFRKEGQNVTLSCEQNLNHDAMYWYRQDPGQGLRLIYYSQIVNDFQKGDIAEGYSVSREKKESFPLTVTSAQKNPTAFYLCASRSGTGYNSPLHFGNGTRLTVT.

V and J are TRBV5-1 and TRBJ1-1; D call uncertain. The CDR3 totals 14 residues. Trimming removed 1 base at V and 0 bases at J, with 7 bases between. Per germline, CDR1 SGHRS and CDR2 YFSETQ. CDR3 DNA: TGCGCCAGCAGCTTGAATCCCTTGAACACTGAAGCTTTCTTT. It codes for CASSLNPLNTEAFF.

CDR3 loop: CASSFGTGGSGANVLTF. The DNA for the CDR3 is TGTGCCAGCAGCTTCGGGACAGGGGGCTCTGGGGCCAACGTCCTGACTTTC. V gene TRBV5-6 combines with J gene TRBJ2-6; 11 positions agree with TRBD1. The CDR3 length is 17 residues. The germline gives CDR1 SGHDT, CDR2 YYEEEE. The trim removed 2 bases at V and 0 bases at J, leaving 1 base unmatched.

The chain combines TRBV27 with TRBJ2-1; tentative D call: TRBD1 (5 bases). V shed 1 base and J shed 9 bases, with 10 bases lying between them. Germline V lookup: CDR1 MNHEY, CDR2 SMNVEV (reference sequence). The CDR3 extends over 13 amino acids. CDR3 sequence: CASSLLGPAEQFF. The DNA of the CDR3 is TGTGCCAGCAGTTTATTGGGGCCGGCTGAGCAGTTCTTC.

The chain links TRBV28 to TRBJ1-5, with 9 bases aligning to TRBD1. Germline lookup yields CDR1 MDHEN and CDR2 SYDVKM. The V and J ends lost 5 bases and 7 bases, in that order; junction bases with no gene match: 9. The CDR3 sequence is 15 residues long. CDR3 residues: CASSTGGAGYQPQHF. As DNA, the CDR3 is TGTGCCAGCAGTACAGGGGGCGCAGGTTACCAGCCCCAGCATTTT.

The rearrangement uses TRBV3-1 (or the pseudogene TRBV3-2) and TRBJ1-2, with TRBD1 matching 7 bases. Germline V gives CDR1 LGHDT, CDR2 YNNKEL (reference sequence). The CDR3 is 13 residues long. V shed 8 bases and J 3 bases; nucleotides not matched to a gene: 6. The CDR3 loop reads CASAEGGDYGYTF. The DNA of the CDR3 is TGTGCCAGCGCGGAAGGGGGCGACTATGGCTACACCTTC.

This rearrangement joins TRBV5-4 to TRBJ2-3; tentative D call: TRBD1 (8 bases). Trimming cost V 0 bases and J 12 bases, with 11 bases left between them. Germline-derived CDR1 and CDR2 are SGHNT and YYREEE (reference sequence). This CDR3 region has 12 residues. CDR3 nucleotides: TGTGCCAGCAGCTTGGACAGGGGGGGACAGTATTTT. Translation gives CASSLDRGGQYF.

This chain uses TRBV7-2 with TRBJ2-1; TRBD2 matches at 13 bases. The CDR3 spans 14 residues. Unmatched junction bases numbered 1, after V lost 4 bases and J lost 7 bases. CDR1 is SGHTA and CDR2 is FQGNSA in the germline V gene. Here the CDR3 reads CASSWTSGSNEQFF. Here the CDR3 DNA reads TGTGCCAGCAGCTGGACTAGCGGGAGTAATGAGCAGTTCTTC.